This is a list of T cell receptor beta chains from one sample in a study of T cell responses to AZD1222 COVID-19 vaccine. Generated by immunoSEQ multiplex PCR, the TCRdb table keeps only in-frame clones and is missing some. The data contain about 120,000 clones, over 85% of them singletons. The sequences come from peripheral blood, collected on day 0 of AZD1222 vaccination. These receptors all stem from an adult in good health. The CDR3 runs from the conserved cysteine through the conserved F or W. The D gene is left open where the match is weak.

cdr3_length j_call v_call d_call cdr3_aa
14 TRBJ1-3 TRBV6-5 . CASNPRGSGNTIYF
15 TRBJ2-3 TRBV27 . CASSLVGRSTDTQYF
12 TRBJ1-2 TRBV29-1 TRBD1 CSVRDRARGYTF
16 TRBJ2-1 TRBV9 . CASSVDKTRAYNEQFF
17 TRBJ2-3 TRBV27 TRBD2 CASSPHRTSGRSDTQYF
14 TRBJ1-2 TRBV28 . CASSLTGTNYGYTF
14 TRBJ1-2 TRBV7-6 . CASSLSDLGSGYTF
14 TRBJ1-3 TRBV7-9 . CASSSYSSGNTIYF
13 TRBJ2-4 TRBV15 . CATSRTPSGVSYF
14 TRBJ1-2 TRBV28 TRBD1 CASSLVGGAGGYTF
16 TRBJ1-1 TRBV7-9 . CASSPPDYLGPTEAFF
13 TRBJ1-5 TRBV6-5 . CASSYSQDQPQHF
14 TRBJ2-2 TRBV24-1 . CATSGTGGAGELFF
13 TRBJ1-1 TRBV12-5 TRBD1 CATGTVMNTEAFF
16 TRBJ1-1 TRBV11-2 . CASSLVRPSHNTEAFF